Sequencing of this TCR beta chain was carried out in a study of T cell repertoires in cytomegalovirus infection. Study as a whole: The study used recently identified HLA-C-restricted and well-studied HLA-B-restricted CMV epitopes. Findings of the study overall: Across the ex vivo response, the dominant clonotypes were HLA-C-restricted CMV-specific TCR beta clonotypes.

TCRdb itself ran the reads through MiXCR, one entry per CDR3 protein. This table holds 600,000 to 700,000 distinct CDR3 sequences, around a third found once. Comments on this clonotype: Its antigen is currently unknown.

The CDR3 loop spans 13 amino acids. The germline gives CDR1 MNHEY, CDR2 SMNVEV (reference sequence). With 10 bases clipped from V and 0 bases from J, the junction kept 3 bases outside the gene matches. The receptor was isolated from a human donor in good health (CMV status not recorded). Some clones in this sample may be carry-over from other donors' samples. Sample: cultured PBMCs, taken from culture after CMV antigen stimulation. The genes are TRBV27 and TRBJ1-1, with TRBD1 matching over 9 bases. The CDR3 bases are TGTGCCAAAACAGGGGGCATGAACACTGAAGCTTTCTTT. It translates to CAKTGGMNTEAFF.